The table lists the clone carrying this T cell receptor (beta chain) with a few counts. Its cognate antigen is unknown. V lost 0 bases and J lost 6; bases outside the gene matches: 8. This CDR3 is built from 17 residues. Germline V gene sequence: CDR1 MNHNS, CDR2 SASEGT. The data belong to a study of T cell repertoires in cytomegalovirus infection. Looking at the study overall: Based on public TCR beta signatures, there were indications of CMV infection and of a matching HLA type. Study-wide results and limits: Of the TCR beta families, the public ones yielded a cumulative frequency that identified carriers of CMV plus the relevant HLA. In two of eight donors, the top clonotype was HLA-C-restricted CMV-specific.

TCRdb independently ran MiXCR on the reads; one entry per CDR3 protein. The sample has more than 400,000 distinct CDR3 sequences, about 30% seen once. This receptor was identified in a human donor in good health (CMV status not recorded). Some clones in this sample may be carry-over from other donors' samples. The chain carries TRBV6-1 and TRBJ2-3; 11 bases agree with TRBD2. The material sequenced was PBMCs. CDR3 sequence: CASSEARLAGGLDTQYF. CDR3 DNA sequence: TGTGCCAGCAGTGAAGCGCGGCTAGCGGGAGGATTGGATACGCAGTATTTT.